This T cell receptor beta chain was captured in a study of control samples from healthy donors and cancer patients. TCRdb's table, derived via immunoSEQ multiplex PCR, lists solely in-frame clones and lacks some. The sample shows about 110,000 clones, approximately 84% of them seen only once. CDR3 length: 16 residues. With 5 bases removed from V and 0 bases from J, the gap between germline ends came to 17 bases. The germline gives CDR1 SGHRS, CDR2 YFSETQ. The clonotype originates from a man between 18 and 35 years old in good health. This chain connects TRBV5-1 to TRBJ2-5; possible D gene TRBD1, 6 bases. Sequencing input: blood. CDR3 in amino acids: CASSSSGHMYQETQYF. The CDR3 nucleotides are TGCGCCAGCAGTTCCTCGGGACACATGTACCAAGAGACCCAGTACTTC.